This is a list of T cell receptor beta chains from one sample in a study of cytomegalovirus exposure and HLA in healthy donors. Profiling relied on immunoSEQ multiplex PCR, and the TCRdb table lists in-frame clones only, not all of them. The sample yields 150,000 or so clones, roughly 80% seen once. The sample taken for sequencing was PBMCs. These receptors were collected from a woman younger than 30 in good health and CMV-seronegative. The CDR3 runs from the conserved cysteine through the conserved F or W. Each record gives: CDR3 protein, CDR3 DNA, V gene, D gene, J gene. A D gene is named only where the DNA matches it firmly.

CDR3: CAISEGRPSPQGPDVNQPQHF; DNA: TGTGCCATCAGTGAGGGACGACCTAGCCCACAGGGGCCGGACGTTAATCAGCCCCAGCATTTT; V: TRBV10-3; D: TRBD1; J: TRBJ1-5
CDR3: CASSLLSGQGTGELFF; DNA: TGTGCCAGCAGTTTATTATCGGGACAGGGAACCGGGGAGCTGTTTTTT; V: TRBV28; D: TRBD1; J: TRBJ2-2
CDR3: CASSQNADEQYF; DNA: TGCGCCAGCAGCCAAAATGCGGACGAGCAGTACTTC; V: TRBV4-1; D: NA; J: TRBJ2-7
CDR3: CASPSPAFTDSKSTEAFF; DNA: TGTGCCAGCCCGTCTCCCGCCTTTACGGACAGTAAAAGCACTGAAGCTTTCTTT; V: TRBV28; D: NA; J: TRBJ1-1
CDR3: CASSVMSGASEQFF; DNA: TGTGCTAGCAGCGTGATGTCGGGTGCGAGTGAGCAGTTCTTC; V: TRBV7-7; D: NA; J: TRBJ2-1
CDR3: CASSLAGGAGQDQPQHF; DNA: TGTGCCAGCAGCTTGGCCGGGGGGGCCGGACAGGATCAGCCCCAGCATTTT; V: TRBV5-5; D: TRBD1; J: TRBJ1-5
CDR3: CASSRGTSGRRAPDTQYF; DNA: TGTGCCAGCAGCCGCGGGACTAGCGGGAGACGGGCCCCAGATACGCAGTATTTT; V: TRBV7-9; D: TRBD2; J: TRBJ2-3
CDR3: CASSEGGRKSDTQYF; DNA: TGTGCCAGCAGTGAAGGCGGGAGGAAATCAGATACGCAGTATTTT; V: TRBV2; D: TRBD2; J: TRBJ2-3
CDR3: CASSQSPQREGPQHF; DNA: TGTGCCAGCAGCCAATCGCCCCAGAGGGAAGGGCCCCAGCATTTT; V: TRBV16; D: NA; J: TRBJ1-5
CDR3: CASSGDRGNQETQYF; DNA: TGTGCCAGCTCGGGGGACAGGGGGAACCAAGAGACCCAGTACTTC; V: TRBV18; D: TRBD1; J: TRBJ2-5
CDR3: CAISERRESEPQHF; DNA: TGTGCCATCAGCGAGCGACGGGAGAGTGAGCCCCAGCATTTT; V: TRBV10-3; D: NA; J: TRBJ1-5
CDR3: CASSQGDSYGYTF; DNA: TGTGCCAGCAGCCAAGGCGATTCCTATGGCTACACCTTC; V: TRBV14; D: NA; J: TRBJ1-2
CDR3: CASSSEGGRETQYF; DNA: TGTGCCAGCAGCTCGGAAGGGGGCCGGGAGACCCAGTACTTC; V: TRBV11-2; D: TRBD1; J: TRBJ2-5
CDR3: CASSPDGPRDYGYTF; DNA: TGTGCCAGTAGTCCGGACGGCCCGAGGGACTATGGCTACACCTTC; V: TRBV19; D: NA; J: TRBJ1-2